These 17 T cell receptor beta chains came from one sample sequenced in a study of shared clonotypes between healthy human individuals. Method: immunoSEQ multiplex PCR; TCRdb's copy keeps in-frame clones and lacks some. Among 600,000 to 750,000 clones listed, 90% were seen once. Material: memory CD8+ T cells from PBMCs. Subset in this sample: CD45RO+ cells pooled with CCR7-negative TemRA cells. These receptors came from a man aged 18 to 35 in good health. Some clones in this sample may be carry-over from other donors' samples.

This rearrangement joins TRBV7-9 to TRBJ1-3, with D unclear. V was shortened by 5 bases and J by 4 bases, with 12 bases between the two germline ends. CDR1 and CDR2 (germline): SEHNR, FQNEAQ (reference sequence). The CDR3 spans 14 residues. CDR3 in amino acids: CASSVQSIGNTIYF. DNA for the CDR3: TGTGCCAGCAGCGTTCAGTCAATCGGAAACACCATATATTTT.

The genes are TRBV5-1 and TRBJ2-1; 12 nucleotides match TRBD2. The CDR3 runs 20 residues. V trimming: 0 bases; J trimming: 5 bases; junction bases outside the gene matches: 15. Germline V gene lookup returns CDR1 SGHRS and CDR2 YFSETQ. The CDR3 region has the DNA TGCGCCAGCAGCTTGGCTAGCGGGAGGGCCGTTTCTCCTACCAACAATGAGCAGTTCTTC. It specifies CASSLASGRAVSPTNNEQFF.

The J gene is TRBJ1-1, the V gene TRBV27; D might be TRBD1 (6 bases). Germline assignment: CDR1 MNHEY and CDR2 SMNVEV (reference sequence). Trimming took 3 bases from V and 4 from J, leaving 15 bases between them. This CDR3 has 15 amino acids. The CDR3 reads CASSFWGASITEAFF. Written as DNA, the CDR3 is TGTGCCAGCAGTTTCTGGGGGGCAAGTATCACTGAAGCTTTCTTT.

The gene calls are TRBV27 and TRBJ2-1, with D unresolved. CDR3 size: 14 residues. Germline CDR1 reads MNHEY; CDR2 reads SMNVEV (reference sequence). V was clipped by 6 bases and J by 0 bases, with 9 bases between them. CDR3 residues: CASSKFSSYNEQFF. The CDR3 bases are TGTGCCAGCAGCAAATTTAGCTCCTACAATGAGCAGTTCTTC.

This clone was detected only a few times. At one end, the junction sequence differs from germline, possibly due to a read error. The CDR3 loop reads CASSLACQDRNF. In nucleotides, the CDR3 is TGCGCCAGCAGCTTGGCCTGCCAGGATCGGAACTTC. The rearrangement joins TRBV5-1 to TRBJ2-7; D is ambiguous. Looked up from germline, CDR1 is SGHRS and CDR2 is YFSETQ. This CDR3 is 12 amino acids long.

The genes are TRBV5-1 and TRBJ2-7; a possible D gene is TRBD1 (5 bases). V was shortened by 4 bases and J by 6 bases, with 26 bases between the two germline ends. Germline assignment: CDR1 SGHRS and CDR2 YFSETQ. The length of the CDR3 is 17 residues. For the CDR3, the DNA is TGCGCCAGCAGCCAACGTCAGGGCTCCGTTTTGGTGCCCGAGCAGTACTTC. Its protein product is CASSQRQGSVLVPEQYF.

V is TRBV14 and J is TRBJ2-5; TRBD2 matches 10 bases. Trimming took 4 bases from V and 0 from J; bases not matched to a gene: 8. The length of the CDR3 is 17 residues. Per the germline V gene, CDR1 is SGHDN and CDR2 is FVKESK. CDR3 amino acids: CASSLQPGLAYQETQYF. Written as DNA, the CDR3 is TGTGCCAGCAGCCTACAGCCGGGACTAGCGTACCAAGAGACCCAGTACTTC.

DNA of the CDR3: TGTGCCAGCAGCTCCCGGGACATGATCTCCTACGAGCAGTACTTC. It translates to CASSSRDMISYEQYF. This rearrangement joins TRBV5-4 to TRBJ2-7, with TRBD1 as a possible D gene (6 bases). The CDR3 is made up of 15 amino acids. CDR1 and CDR2 (germline): SGHNT, YYREEE (reference sequence). The V end was cut by 3 bases, the J end by 0 bases, with 13 bases between.

V is TRBV7-2 and J is TRBJ2-3; the match to TRBD1 covers 9 bases. V trimming: 2 bases; J trimming: 0 bases; junction bases outside the gene matches: 0. The V gene's germline CDR1 is SGHTA and CDR2 FQGNSA. The CDR3 totals 15 residues. CDR3 in amino acids: CASSLTGGSTDTQYF. The CDR3 DNA reads as TGTGCCAGCAGCTTAACAGGGGGCAGCACAGATACGCAGTATTTT.

The V call is TRBV7-9, the J call TRBJ2-7, with D unresolved. The germline V gene encodes CDR1 SEHNR and CDR2 FQNEAQ (reference sequence). The CDR3 contains 13 residues. V was clipped by 1 base and J by 9 bases, with 13 bases between them. CDR3 bases: TGTGCCAGCAGCTTAGTGGGCCTACCAGGGCAGTACTTC. Translating gives CASSLVGLPGQYF.

V usage is TRBV27 and J usage is TRBJ2-7; D could derive from TRBD1 or TRBD2 (6 bases each). V was shortened by 6 bases and J by 7 bases, with 25 bases between the two germline ends. The CDR3 consists of 16 residues. CDR1 is MNHEY, CDR2 SMNVEV, per germline (reference sequence). In nucleotides, the CDR3 is TGTGCCAGCAGCCCCCCGCGAGGAGGGGGTCTGTGGGAGCAGTACTTC. It yields the protein CASSPPRGGGLWEQYF.

This chain joins TRBV5-4 and TRBJ2-1; D might be TRBD2 (6 bases). Germline assignment: CDR1 SGHNT and CDR2 YYREEE (reference sequence). Trimming took off 10 bases at V and 0 bases at J, with 11 bases between the two ends. This CDR3 is built from 13 residues. In DNA form, the CDR3 reads TGTGCCTCCCGGGACTTCTCCTACAATGAGCAGTTCTTC. This encodes CASRDFSYNEQFF.

The rearrangement uses TRBV5-4 and TRBJ2-7; no firm D call. The CDR3 extends over 12 amino acids. V lost 0 bases to trimming and J lost 7 bases, with 8 bases between them. Germline lookup yields CDR1 SGHNT and CDR2 YYREEE (reference sequence). The CDR3 loop is CASSLDSWEQYF. The CDR3 DNA sequence: TGTGCCAGCAGCTTGGACAGCTGGGAGCAGTACTTC.

The chain links TRBV28 to TRBJ1-5; a possible D gene is TRBD1 (5 bases). The CDR3 contains 18 residues. Germline V CDR1 and CDR2: MDHEN, SYDVKM. The V end was cut by 5 bases, the J end by 3 bases, with 23 bases between. The CDR3 spells CASSPSLTATLVNQPQHF. CDR3 bases: TGTGCCAGCAGTCCTTCTCTGACAGCCACACTCGTCAATCAGCCCCAGCATTTT.

The chain uses TRBV15 and TRBJ2-1; D unresolved. CDR1 is LNHNV, CDR2 YYDKDF, per germline (reference sequence). The CDR3 sequence is 11 residues long. Trimming stripped 6 bases from V and 1 base from J, with 1 base between. CDR3 bases: TGTGCCACCAGATCCTACAATGAGCAGTTCTTC. Translated: CATRSYNEQFF.

CDR3 DNA: TGTGCCAGCACTCTCGGACTAGCGGGAATCAACGAGCAGTACTTC. This sequence encodes CASTLGLAGINEQYF. The chain recombines TRBV6-1 with TRBJ2-7; 12 bases line up with TRBD2. The J segment lost 5 bases and the V segment lost 7 bases, leaving 9 bases of the junction unmatched. The length of the CDR3 is 15 residues. CDR1 MNHNS and CDR2 SASEGT come from the germline V gene.

This chain uses TRBV4-1 with TRBJ1-1, with 7 bases fitting TRBD1. This CDR3 is built from 16 residues. The germline V gene has CDR1 MGHRA and CDR2 YSYEKL. V shed 1 base, J shed 0 bases, and the junction held 5 bases outside the gene matches. In nucleotides, the CDR3 is TGCGCCAGCAGCCAAGGACAGGGCCTCATGAACACTGAAGCTTTCTTT. As protein: CASSQGQGLMNTEAFF.